This T cell receptor beta chain derives from a study of T cell responses to AZD1222 COVID-19 vaccine. The wider study: Investigators merged groups given second doses at roughly 4 or roughly 12 weeks. Study-wide findings and caveats: Repertoires were collected only later (after the peak T cell response had occurred). Seropositivity was recorded at baseline in only a handful of AZD1222 recipients.

V lost 9 bases and J lost 7; bases outside the gene matches: 10. CDR3 length equals 13 residues. Germline V lookup: CDR1 ENHRY, CDR2 SYGVKD. Profiled with immunoSEQ multiplex PCR; TCRdb holds only in-frame clones, not every one. Among about 130,000 clones listed, roughly 88% were seen once. Concerning this clone itself: Its cognate antigen is unknown.

The input for sequencing was peripheral blood, taken on day 0 of AZD1222 vaccination. The TCR sequence derives from an adult in good health. V and J are TRBV10-3 and TRBJ1-2, with TRBD1 matching 8 bases. The CDR3 nucleotides read TGTGCCATTCCATTGACAGGGGAAGTTGGCTACACCTTC. Translation gives CAIPLTGEVGYTF.